This T cell receptor (beta chain) was sequenced in a study of cytomegalovirus exposure and HLA in healthy donors. Unmatched junction bases numbered 9, after V lost 5 bases and J lost 3 bases. Germline CDR1 and CDR2: MDHEN and SYDVKM. The CDR3 is made up of 16 amino acids. Remarks on this clone: What it recognizes is unknown.

Study-wide points: Confirmation in vitro established that a few CMV-associated chains were specific for CMV antigens. Sequencing likely generated an artifact that appeared as a cluster of highly shared sequence variants.

In the PCR, 60 Vbeta and 13 Jbeta primers were used. The assay was immunoSEQ multiplex PCR, and TCRdb's table has in-frame clones only and misses some. The sample has about 210,000 clones; over 75% are singletons. V and J are TRBV28 and TRBJ2-7, with 11 positions matching TRBD1. Sequencing used PBMCs. The sequence derives from a male donor in good health and CMV-seronegative. CDR3 loop: CASSALTGTGGYEQYF. CDR3 nucleotides: TGTGCCAGCAGTGCATTAACCGGGACAGGGGGCTACGAGCAGTACTTC.